A selection of T cell receptor beta chains follows, all from one sample in a study of blood T cells in healthy people across ages. TCRdb processed the 5' RACE reads anew with MiXCR; each CDR3 protein has one entry. The sample yields around 710,000 distinct CDR3 sequences, roughly 41% seen once. Sequencing was performed on blood. The receptors stem from a woman in her sixties in good health. Each CDR3 is given with its conserved first and last residue. A D gene is named only where the DNA matches it firmly. Clone size is stated in some rows and not others, as once, few, many or a class when expanded.

D gene | CDR3 length | clone size | J gene | V gene | CDR3 protein | CDR3 DNA
TRBD1 | 13 | . | TRBJ2-5 | TRBV7-3 | CASSQGAMDEQYF | TGTGCCAGCAGCCAGGGGGCTATGGATGAGCAGTACTTC
. | 16 | . | TRBJ2-1 | TRBV3-1 | CASSPRGGHSYNEQFF | TGTGCCAGCAGCCCGAGGGGGGGTCACTCCTACAATGAGCAGTTCTTC
. | 14 | many | TRBJ1-2 | TRBV7-2 | CASSHPTPNYGYTF | TGTGCCAGCAGCCATCCGACACCTAACTATGGCTACACCTTC
TRBD2 | 17 | . | TRBJ2-3 | TRBV9 | CASSAGTSGGVFNTQYF | TGTGCCAGCAGCGCCGGGACTAGCGGGGGGGTTTTCAATACGCAGTATTTT
TRBD1 | 14 | many | TRBJ2-3 | TRBV5-1 | CASSIGTGADTQYF | TGCGCCAGCAGCATCGGGACAGGGGCAGATACGCAGTATTTT
. | 13 | . | TRBJ1-2 | TRBV5-1 | CASSLEVTRGYTF | TGCGCCAGCAGCTTGGAGGTTACTAGGGGCTACACCTTC
. | 14 | few | TRBJ2-7 | TRBV21-1 | CASSIGLSAYEQYF | TGTGCCAGCAGCATCGGACTGTCTGCCTACGAGCAGTACTTC
. | 13 | . | TRBJ2-2 | TRBV7-7 | CASSRRVDGELFF | TGTGCCAGCAGCCGAAGGGTGGACGGGGAGCTGTTTTTT
TRBD2 | 15 | . | TRBJ2-3 | TRBV10-3 | CAISEPRGVTDTQYF | TGTGCCATCAGTGAGCCCCGGGGGGTGACAGATACGCAGTATTTT
. | 13 | . | TRBJ2-7 | TRBV6-5 | CASSSGSEYEQYF | TGTGCCAGCAGCTCGGGGTCCGAATACGAGCAGTACTTC
. | 15 | few | TRBJ2-7 | TRBV10-3 | CAISVGAGETYEQYF | TGTGCCATCAGTGTGGGGGCAGGGGAAACCTACGAGCAGTACTTC
. | 14 | few | TRBJ1-6 | TRBV4-2 | CASSQDRVGSPLHF | TGTGCCAGCAGCCAAGATCGGGTGGGATCACCCCTCCACTTT
. | 15 | once | TRBJ1-1 | TRBV5-1 | CASSWSTDMNTEAFF | TGCGCCAGCAGCTGGTCGACGGATATGAACACTGAAGCTTTCTTT
. | 12 | many | TRBJ1-5 | TRBV20-1 | CSARSGNQPQHF | TGCAGTGCTAGGAGTGGAAATCAGCCCCAGCATTTT
. | 14 | . | TRBJ2-3 | TRBV9 | CASSGTDSTDTQYF | TGTGCCAGCAGCGGGACAGACAGCACAGATACGCAGTATTTT
. | 15 | . | TRBJ2-2 | TRBV29-1 | CSATGNRGGTGELFF | TGCAGCGCCACAGGGAACAGGGGAGGCACCGGGGAGCTGTTTTTT
. | 15 | . | TRBJ2-1 | TRBV9 | CASSARREGLNEQFF | TGTGCCAGCAGTGCTAGACGAGAGGGTCTCAATGAGCAGTTCTTC
TRBD2 | 17 | . | TRBJ2-1 | TRBV20-1 | CSARDRASGRGNNEQFF | TGCAGTGCTAGAGATAGGGCTAGCGGGAGGGGGAACAATGAGCAGTTCTTC
. | 14 | many | TRBJ2-7 | TRBV18 | CASSPLGAEGEQYF | TGTGCCAGCTCACCACTGGGGGCAGAAGGGGAGCAGTACTTC
. | 12 | few | TRBJ1-2 | TRBV24-1 | CATSAETYGYTF | TGTGCCACCAGTGCGGAAACCTATGGCTACACCTTC
. | 14 | . | TRBJ1-2 | TRBV7-6 | CVSSLLTENYGYTF | TGTGTCAGCAGCTTGTTGACGGAAAACTATGGCTACACCTTC
. | 13 | . | TRBJ1-2 | TRBV20-1 | CSAPGSINYGYTF | TGCAGTGCCCCGGGCAGCATAAACTATGGCTACACCTTC
TRBD1 | 14 | few | TRBJ1-1 | TRBV5-6 | CASSLGETGGVAFF | TGTGCCAGCAGCTTGGGGGAGACAGGGGGAGTAGCTTTCTTT
TRBD1 | 17 | . | TRBJ2-6 | TRBV12-3/TRBV12-4 | CASIDRGSNSGANVLTF | TGTGCCAGCATTGACAGGGGGTCCAACTCTGGGGCCAACGTCCTGACTTTC
. | 15 | . | TRBJ2-7 | TRBV7-8 | CASHGGGNRWYEQYF | TGTGCCAGCCATGGGGGCGGGAATCGATGGTACGAGCAGTACTTC
. | 13 | few | TRBJ2-5 | TRBV14 | CASKVQGYGEQYF | TGTGCCAGCAAAGTTCAGGGGTACGGTGAGCAGTACTTC
. | 15 | . | TRBJ2-7 | TRBV5-1 | CASSLPRAGNYEQYF | TGCGCCAGCAGCTTGCCGCGGGCAGGAAACTACGAGCAGTACTTC
. | 11 | few | TRBJ2-7 | TRBV12-3/TRBV12-4 | CASSIAAEQYF | TGTGCCAGTAGTATAGCGGCTGAGCAGTACTTC
. | 13 | . | TRBJ1-1 | TRBV2 | CASMPSGHTEAFF | TGTGCCAGCATGCCCTCAGGGCACACTGAAGCTTTCTTT
TRBD2 | 15 | few | TRBJ2-1 | TRBV9 | CASSVAGGVGDEQFF | TGTGCCAGCAGCGTAGCGGGAGGGGTAGGCGATGAGCAGTTCTTC
TRBD1 | 14 | . | TRBJ2-7 | TRBV29-1 | CSAKGTGVRGEQYF | TGCAGCGCAAAAGGGACAGGGGTTCGTGGCGAGCAGTACTTC
TRBD2 | 18 | few | TRBJ2-1 | TRBV10-1 | CASSVRGSSLMSYNEQFF | TGCGCCAGCAGTGTACGCGGGAGCTCTTTAATGTCCTACAATGAGCAGTTCTTC
. | 13 | . | TRBJ2-7 | TRBV7-2 | CASSWTEDYEQYF | TGTGCCAGCAGCTGGACAGAGGACTACGAGCAGTACTTC
TRBD2 | 15 | few | TRBJ2-3 | TRBV6-5 | CASSALAGSTDTQYF | TGTGCCAGCAGTGCACTAGCGGGGAGCACAGATACGCAGTATTTT
. | 13 | many | TRBJ2-5 | TRBV12-3/TRBV12-4 | CASSPTPGETQYF | TGTGCCAGCAGTCCGACACCGGGAGAGACCCAGTACTTC
TRBD1 | 14 | once | TRBJ1-2 | TRBV2 | CASRQDRDLYGYTF | TGTGCCAGCAGACAGGACAGGGACCTTTATGGCTACACCTTC
. | 16 | few | TRBJ2-7 | TRBV4-3 | CASSQDRETLYYEQYF | TGCGCCAGCAGCCAAGATAGGGAGACACTTTATTACGAGCAGTACTTC
. | 14 | few | TRBJ2-7 | TRBV6-5 | CASSYSPTMYEQYF | TGTGCCAGCAGTTACTCCCCGACGATGTACGAGCAGTACTTC
. | 13 | . | TRBJ2-1 | TRBV20-1 | CSASWGAGNEQFF | TGTAGTGCTAGTTGGGGGGCCGGCAATGAGCAGTTCTTC
TRBD2 | 14 | few | TRBJ2-5 | TRBV2 | CASYIAGAQETQYF | TGTGCCAGCTACATAGCGGGGGCCCAAGAGACCCAGTACTTC
. | 16 | . | TRBJ2-7 | TRBV5-1 | CASSLAVGASYNEQYF | TGCGCCAGCAGCTTGGCCGTAGGGGCTTCCTACAATGAGCAGTACTTC
. | 16 | few | TRBJ1-1 | TRBV4-1 | CASSQDAGQSNTEAFF | TGCGCCAGCAGCCAAGATGCCGGGCAATCTAACACTGAAGCTTTCTTT
TRBD2 | 17 | . | TRBJ2-7 | TRBV5-1 | CASSLEVVGLAGDEQYF | TGCGCCAGCAGCTTGGAGGTAGTGGGACTAGCGGGGGACGAGCAGTACTTC
. | 13 | . | TRBJ2-1 | TRBV5-1 | CASSFDVYNEQFF | TGCGCCAGCAGCTTCGACGTATACAATGAGCAGTTCTTC
. | 16 | . | TRBJ1-2 | TRBV4-2 | CASSQEVSTAGYGYTF | TGTGCCAGCAGCCAAGAGGTCTCCACAGCGGGCTATGGCTACACCTTC
TRBD1 | 16 | . | TRBJ2-3 | TRBV7-2 | CASALLGAGGSNTQYF | TGTGCCAGCGCCCTCTTAGGGGCAGGGGGCTCAAATACGCAGTATTTT
TRBD2 | 16 | . | TRBJ2-1 | TRBV7-9 | CASSPGTSGSPDEQFF | TGTGCCAGCAGCCCTGGGACTAGCGGGAGTCCCGATGAGCAGTTCTTC
. | 14 | . | TRBJ2-7 | TRBV4-3 | CASSQGQLNNEQYF | TGCGCCAGCAGCCAAGGGCAGTTAAACAATGAGCAGTACTTC
. | 13 | few | TRBJ2-1 | TRBV5-6 | CASRTRNLERQFF | TGTGCCAGCCGTACCCGAAACCTAGAGCGGCAGTTCTTC